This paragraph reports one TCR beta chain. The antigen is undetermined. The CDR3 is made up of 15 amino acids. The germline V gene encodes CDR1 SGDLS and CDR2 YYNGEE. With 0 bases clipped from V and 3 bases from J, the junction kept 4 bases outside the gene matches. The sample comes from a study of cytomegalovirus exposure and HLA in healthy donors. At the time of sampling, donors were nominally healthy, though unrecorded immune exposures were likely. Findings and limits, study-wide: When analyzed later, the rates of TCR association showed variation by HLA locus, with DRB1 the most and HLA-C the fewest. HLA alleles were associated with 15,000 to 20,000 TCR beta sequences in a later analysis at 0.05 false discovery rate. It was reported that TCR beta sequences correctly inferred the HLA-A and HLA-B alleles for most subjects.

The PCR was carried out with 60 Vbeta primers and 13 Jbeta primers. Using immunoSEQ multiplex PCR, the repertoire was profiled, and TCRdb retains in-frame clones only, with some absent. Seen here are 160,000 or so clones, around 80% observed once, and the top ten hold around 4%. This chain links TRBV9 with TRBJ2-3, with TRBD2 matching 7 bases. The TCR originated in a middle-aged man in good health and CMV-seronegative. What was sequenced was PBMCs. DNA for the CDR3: TGTGCCAGCAGCGTAGTGGGAGGGTGGACAGATACGCAGTATTTT. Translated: CASSVVGGWTDTQYF.